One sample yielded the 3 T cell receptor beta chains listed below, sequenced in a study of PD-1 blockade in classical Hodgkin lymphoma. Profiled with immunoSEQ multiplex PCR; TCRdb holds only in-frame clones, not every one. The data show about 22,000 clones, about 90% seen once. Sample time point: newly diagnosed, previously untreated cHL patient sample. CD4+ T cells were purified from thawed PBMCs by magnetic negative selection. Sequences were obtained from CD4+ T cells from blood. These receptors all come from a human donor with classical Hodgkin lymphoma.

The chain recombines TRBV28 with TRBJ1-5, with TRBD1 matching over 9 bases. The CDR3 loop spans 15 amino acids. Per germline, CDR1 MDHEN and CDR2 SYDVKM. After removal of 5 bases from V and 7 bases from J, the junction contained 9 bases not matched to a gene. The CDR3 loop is CASSLDRGRMQPQHF. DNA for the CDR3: TGTGCCAGCAGTCTGGACAGGGGACGGATGCAGCCCCAGCATTTT.

Here the CDR3 reads CASSQDYSGNTIYF. CDR3 in DNA: TGCGCCAGCAGCCAAGACTATTCTGGAAACACCATATATTTT. The V and J genes are TRBV4-3 and TRBJ1-3; D unresolved. The CDR3 covers 14 residues. V was trimmed by 0 bases and J by 1 base, leaving 4 bases between them. CDR1 is LGHNA and CDR2 is YSLEER in the germline V gene.

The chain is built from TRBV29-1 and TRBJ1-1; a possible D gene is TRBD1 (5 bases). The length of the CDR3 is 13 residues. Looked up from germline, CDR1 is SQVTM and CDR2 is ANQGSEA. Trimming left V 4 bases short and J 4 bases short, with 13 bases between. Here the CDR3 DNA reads TGCAGCGTTGCCCAGGGTCAGGGCACTGAAGCTTTCTTT. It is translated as CSVAQGQGTEAFF.